Shown below are 11 T cell receptor beta chains from a single sample sequenced in a study of cytomegalovirus exposure and HLA in healthy donors. The PCR had 60 Vbeta and 13 Jbeta primers. Measured with immunoSEQ multiplex PCR; TCRdb has only the in-frame clones, and not every one. The sample table sets out about 120,000 clones. Sequenced input: PBMCs. These receptors were taken from a man aged 35 to 55 in good health and CMV-seropositive.

The chain links TRBV4-1 to TRBJ2-3, with 7 bases fitting TRBD2. Losses at the gene ends were 1 base for V and 4 bases for J; bases not matched to a gene: 5. Germline V lookup: CDR1 MGHRA, CDR2 YSYEKL. This CDR3 spans 15 amino acids. DNA for the CDR3: TGCGCCAGCAGCCAAGGGGGGGGTGGGGCAGATACGCAGTATTTT. Translation gives CASSQGGGGADTQYF.

CDR3 nucleotides: TGTGCCAGCAGCCCCGGACAGCCTGTCTACGAGCAGTACTTC. It is translated as CASSPGQPVYEQYF. This chain uses TRBV21-1 with TRBJ2-7; the table names TRBD1, a call not compared with the DNA. TRBV21-1 is a pseudogene segment. CDR3 length: 14 amino acids.

The chain has TRBV28 and TRBJ2-7; D possibly corresponds to TRBD1 (5 bases). The CDR3 is 16 amino acids. CDR1 MDHEN and CDR2 SYDVKM come from the germline V gene. V lost 0 bases and J lost 6, with 18 bases in between. The CDR3 reads CASSLWMLQGGIEQYF. CDR3 DNA sequence: TGTGCCAGCAGTTTATGGATGCTTCAGGGTGGAATCGAGCAGTACTTC.

The rearrangement links TRBV29-1 to TRBJ2-2; 7 bases line up with TRBD2. J gave up 3 bases and V 1 base, and 5 bases lay outside the gene matches. Germline V gives CDR1 SQVTM, CDR2 ANQGSEA. The CDR3 sequence is 15 residues long. The CDR3 reads CSVEGGRADTGELFF. For the CDR3, the DNA is TGCAGCGTTGAAGGGGGGAGGGCAGACACCGGGGAGCTGTTTTTT.

The V and J genes are TRBV28 and TRBJ2-7; D ambiguous. This CDR3 comprises 14 residues. The germline V and J ends were trimmed by 5 bases and 0 bases, with 11 bases remaining between them. Germline CDR1 MDHEN, CDR2 SYDVKM. The CDR3 here is CASSRTPSSYEQYF. The DNA for the CDR3 is TGTGCCAGCAGTCGAACCCCGAGCTCCTACGAGCAGTACTTC.

Comment on this clone: A read error may produce the germline difference seen at one junction end. The rearrangement joins TRBV6-5 to TRBJ2-7, with TRBD2 identical over 7 bases. Germline V gene lookup returns CDR1 MNHEY and CDR2 SVGAGI. The CDR3 has 12 amino acids. CDR3 nucleotides: TGTGCCAGCGGGGAGGGCTCCCACGAGCAGTACTTC. This encodes CASGEGSHEQYF.

The chain employs TRBV6-1 and TRBJ2-5; D is possibly TRBD1 (6 bases). The V and J ends lost 5 bases and 4 bases respectively, with 14 bases between them. CDR3 length: 14 residues. Per germline, CDR1 MNHNS and CDR2 SASEGT. The CDR3 here is CASSIQGRGETQYF. CDR3 bases: TGTGCCAGCAGTATACAGGGACGGGGAGAGACCCAGTACTTC.

The rearrangement links TRBV9 to TRBJ2-1; D gene ambiguous. This CDR3 comprises 14 residues. V shed 0 bases and J shed 10 bases, with 14 bases lying between them. Germline-derived CDR1 and CDR2 are SGDLS and YYNGEE. This CDR3 is CASSVGPEIGEQFF. Here the CDR3 DNA reads TGTGCCAGCAGCGTAGGCCCGGAGATCGGAGAGCAGTTCTTC.

The chain uses TRBV5-8 and TRBJ2-3; 11 bases are a match to TRBD2. CDR3 length: 16 residues. Germline V lookup: CDR1 SGHTS, CDR2 YDEGEE. With 0 bases clipped from V and 5 bases from J, the junction kept 5 bases outside the gene matches. The DNA for the CDR3 is TGTGCCAGCAGCTTGGCGCTACTAGCGGGAGTAGATACGCAGTATTTT. Protein: CASSLALLAGVDTQYF.

The chain has TRBV6-6 and TRBJ1-5; TRBD1 is a possible D gene (5 bases). V lost 2 bases to trimming and J lost 1 base, with 12 bases between them. CDR3 length: 16 residues. Germline values: CDR1 MNHNY, CDR2 SVGAGI (reference sequence). The CDR3 is CASSYGQGVSNQPQHF. Written as DNA, the CDR3 is TGTGCCAGCAGTTACGGCCAGGGCGTCAGCAATCAGCCCCAGCATTTT.

CDR3 sequence (DNA): TGTGCCAGTAGGCAGATGAACACTGAAGCTTTCTTT. Its translation is CASRQMNTEAFF. The chain is built from TRBV19 and TRBJ1-1; D gene ambiguous. Germline values: CDR1 LNHDA, CDR2 SQIVND (reference sequence). The CDR3 runs to 12 residues. Trimming took 6 bases from V and 0 from J, leaving 5 bases between them.